This TCR beta chain originates from a study of PD-1 blockade in classical Hodgkin lymphoma. For the study at large: Patients in the cohort were put on intravenous nivolumab, 3 mg/kg every 2 weeks.

After autologous stem cell transplantation all patients relapsed, and prior brentuximab vedotin exposure differed between cohorts. Generated by immunoSEQ multiplex PCR, the TCRdb table keeps only in-frame clones and is missing some. The sample yields tens of thousands of clones, 70% to 80% seen once. There are many counts of this clone. The sample was peripheral blood mononuclear cells (PBMCs), taken at baseline. This TCR came from a human donor with classical Hodgkin lymphoma.

Here the CDR3 reads CASCVGGTGELFF. The CDR3 region has the DNA TGTGCCAGCTGCGTTGGGGGAACCGGGGAGCTGTTTTTT. The chain joins TRBV28 to TRBJ2-2; TRBD1 or TRBD2 may be the D gene (5 bases each). The CDR3 spans 13 residues. Germline-derived CDR1 and CDR2 are MDHEN and SYDVKM. V lost 8 bases and J lost 5, with 12 bases in between. The complete variable domain, with remaining parts taken from reference TRBV28 and TRBJ2-2, reads DVKVTQSSRYLVKRTGEKVFLECVQDMDHENMFWYRQDPGLGLRLIYFSYDVKMKEKGDIPEGYSVSREKKERFSLILESASTNQTSMYLCASCVGGTGELFFGEGSRLTVL.